This T cell receptor (beta chain) was observed in a study of blood T cell dynamics during melanoma immunotherapy (dated by TCRdb to the early 2020s). With respect to the entire study: Patients with metastatic melanoma were treated with first-line pembrolizumab or nivolumab plus ipilimumab as standard of care in the United Kingdom. To find early correlates of response, peripheral T cell receptor repertoires were profiled in metastatic melanoma patients before and after one cycle of checkpoint inhibitor therapy. The training cohort was made up of consecutive patients, while a further independent group of patients from the same centre was pooled to form an external validation set. The full study reports these points: The relatively small sample size was acknowledged as potentially limiting generalization of the results. Patients who later achieved disease control showed a bifurcated PBMC repertoire reorganization at W3, with increased clonality or increased diversity, unlike progressors. Whether the T cell clones behind the repertoire changes were melanoma-specific or instead reflected general immune activation was something the study could not determine.

Explained via the paper, the time point label denotes: pre-treatment baseline. Blood was sampled before treatment (T0) and at week 3 (W3), after the first cycle of checkpoint blockade. Except for two patients with rapid clinical progression, response was assessed 12 weeks after the first infusion by RECIST 1.1; disease control meant complete response, partial response or stable disease. Patients with prior systemic cancer treatment, concomitant immunosuppressant therapy or synchronous other active malignancies were excluded. To track both circulating cells and T cell turnover, TCR beta was sequenced from bulk PBMC as well as from plasma cell-free DNA. PBMC were isolated from blood with Lymphoprep and SepMate tubes, followed by red cell lysis. QIAamp DNA Blood Mini kits were used to extract DNA from PBMC and from sorted T cell subsets. The cysteine opens and the phenylalanine closes a CDR3 of 12 amino acids. CDR3 DNA is the only sequence kept; it has 36 bases, read in frame from the first base. V drops 7 bases and J drops 3 bases, leaving 7 bases in between. The germline V gene specifies MDHEN as CDR1 and SYDVKM as CDR2.

This clone has a single count. Its antigen is currently not known. Base quality data are lacking; no much larger clone is found one base away. Every bulk PBMC sample had a fixed 350 ng of DNA loaded. TCR beta CDR3 sequences were amplified from genomic DNA using the immunoSEQ TCRb Assay kit according to manufacturer instructions. The KAPA Library Quantification Kit for Illumina platforms was used to quantify pooled libraries by qPCR. Sequencing of the pooled libraries was done on an Illumina NextSeq 500, with clustering at roughly 0.55-1.1 pM. Per the original workflow: The TCR data were analyzed using immunoSEQ ANALYZER and the R LymphoSeq package. A rearrangement efficiency score was calculated as productive divided by the sum of productive and non-productive CDR3 sequences. Clonality was measured with the Gini coefficient and diversity with the Renyi index at alpha=1, compared pairwise between timepoints within each patient. Clonal relatedness used an edit distance of 3, and repertoire similarity used the Bhattacharyya coefficient, both computed in LymphoSeq. To classify response, a linear discriminant analysis based on week-3 changes in clonality and diversity was built with the R MASS and caret packages. TCRdb holds this immuneACCESS table with in-frame rearrangements only. Some clones are missing; in checked studies, unresolved V genes explain under half, and the rest has no known cause. Clone size and the V and J calls come from that table; the DNA yielded D and trimming. Counted in this sample were about 12,000 clones; around 85% of them appeared once. The ten most abundant clones make up around 9.5% of the sample.

The sequence was collected from a human donor with melanoma. The chain was built from TRBV28 and TRBJ2-1; the D gene is tentatively TRBD1 or TRBD2, each matching 5 bases. The specimen was blood, collected from a patient treated with checkpoint blockade. The CDR3 in this case is CASTGSYNEQFF. The nucleotides are TGTGCCAGCACAGGGAGCTACAATGAGCAGTTCTTC.